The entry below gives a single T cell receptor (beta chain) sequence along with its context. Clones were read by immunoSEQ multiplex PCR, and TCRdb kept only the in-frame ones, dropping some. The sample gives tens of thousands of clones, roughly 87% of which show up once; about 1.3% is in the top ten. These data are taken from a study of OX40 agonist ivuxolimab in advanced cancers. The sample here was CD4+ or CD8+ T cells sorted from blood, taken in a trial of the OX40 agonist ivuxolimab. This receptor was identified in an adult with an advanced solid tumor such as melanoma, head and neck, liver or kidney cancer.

CDR3 sequence (DNA): TGTGCCAGCAGCTTAGAGCAGATGCCCGGGGATACGCAGTATTTT. Its protein product is CASSLEQMPGDTQYF. The chain is built from TRBV11-1 and TRBJ2-3, with D hard to call. CDR1 SGHAT and CDR2 FQDESV come from the germline V gene (reference sequence). V shed 1 base and J shed 6 bases, with 14 bases lying between them. This CDR3 has 15 residues.